The rows below give T cell receptor beta chains drawn from one sample of a study of T cells in pancreatic ductal adenocarcinoma. The repertoire was sequenced with immunoSEQ multiplex PCR; TCRdb's copy has only in-frame clones and lacks some. The sample has around 10,000 clones; roughly 86% are singletons. The sample comprised PBMCs. The receptors here all came from a human donor with pancreatic ductal adenocarcinoma. CDR3s include the opening cysteine and the closing phenylalanine or tryptophan.

v_call,cdr3_aa
TRBV19,CASSIKAGPNSPLHF
TRBV6-1,CASNRQATGELFF
TRBV5-6,CASSSGWKQETQYF
TRBV2,CASSSTGGLGYTF
TRBV18,CASSRGQSGANVLTF
TRBV27,CASSLARANTEAFF
TRBV4-3,CASSRTQGSNYGYTF
TRBV18,CASSPPSLSSGNTIYF
TRBV18,CASSPVPLDTGELFF
TRBV2,CASSQERGYSNQPQHF
TRBV5-4,CASSLASAGHYGYTF
TRBV7-2,CASTRDSRGEQYF
TRBV5-6,CASSPLSTNEKLFF
TRBV7-2,CASSLAPENYGYTF
TRBV12-5,CASGLVRLGRTEAFF
TRBV7-2,CASSLGTFSYEQYF
TRBV18,CASSNGNEKLFF
TRBV5-4,CASSFPGGSGNTIYF
TRBV6-5,CASSRGGKYNEQFF
TRBV28,CASSLYLAGYYNEQFF
TRBV30,CAWSGRGRGYTF
TRBV4-1,CASSSRQGISYEQYF
TRBV7-2,CASSLGPRETYEQYF
TRBV5-1,CASSPDRGGSGELFF
TRBV6-4,CASSSTGGANTGELFF
TRBV30,CAWSGDRDQPQHF
TRBV28,CASSSMTVNQPQHF
TRBV9,CASSVTGSDQPQHF
TRBV11-2,CASSSHGTGNTGELFF
TRBV6-1,CATGLAGRYNEQFF
TRBV11-2,CASSRRGSGATDTQYF
TRBV6-5,CASSYYNREGDTQYF
TRBV25-1,CASSEGDYRATAQYF
TRBV7-2,CASSPDSGGPYEQYF
TRBV19,CASSIKGSYEQYF
TRBV14,CASSQDGLWDIQYF
TRBV11-2,CASSNLAGGHYEQYF
TRBV4-3,CASSQDMGIGLAGSTDTQYF
TRBV4-1,CASSQAPYQPQHF
TRBV7-9,CASSLEAAFYNEQFF
TRBV18,CASSPGDYTKQYF
TRBV28,CASSLFVGGLAGALSYEQYF
TRBV9,CASSGLAGVRNEQFF
TRBV4-1,CASSQPDRVGYGYTF
TRBV19,CASSLQEGATGELFF
TRBV6-5,CASSYSRYNEQFF
TRBV6-5,CASSYYRGNTEAFF
TRBV11-2,CASSGTASSYEQYF
TRBV7-9,CASSRDRGGNQPQHF
TRBV18,CASSPGLQETQYF
TRBV2,CASSDYSPYEQYF
TRBV11-3,CASSFGESSYNEQFF
TRBV30,CAWGYGTSGRAGELFF
TRBV7-9,CASRGAGSANTGELFF
TRBV30,CAWNQRATDTQYF